This T cell receptor beta chain came from a study of OX40 agonist ivuxolimab in advanced cancers. Germline CDR1 LGHNA, CDR2 YSLEER. V shed 2 bases and J shed 0 bases, with 5 bases lying between them. The CDR3 is 14 amino acids. The data were produced by immunoSEQ multiplex PCR, yet TCRdb's version contains in-frame clones alone and is incomplete. This table holds over 70,000 clones, approximately 91% found once. Study results and caveats: Also showing low normalized T-cell clonal expansion were some of the nonresponders. Fewer expanded clones were found on average in CD4+ than in CD8+ T cells.

About this clone itself: Its antigen is still unknown.

The TCR comes from an adult with an advanced solid tumor such as melanoma, head and neck, liver or kidney cancer. The material sequenced was CD4+ or CD8+ T cells sorted from blood, taken in a trial of the OX40 agonist ivuxolimab. The V call is TRBV4-3, the J call TRBJ2-1; D is uncertain. CDR3 loop: CASSQSSSYNEQFF. The CDR3 region has the DNA TGCGCCAGCAGCCAATCTTCCTCCTACAATGAGCAGTTCTTC.